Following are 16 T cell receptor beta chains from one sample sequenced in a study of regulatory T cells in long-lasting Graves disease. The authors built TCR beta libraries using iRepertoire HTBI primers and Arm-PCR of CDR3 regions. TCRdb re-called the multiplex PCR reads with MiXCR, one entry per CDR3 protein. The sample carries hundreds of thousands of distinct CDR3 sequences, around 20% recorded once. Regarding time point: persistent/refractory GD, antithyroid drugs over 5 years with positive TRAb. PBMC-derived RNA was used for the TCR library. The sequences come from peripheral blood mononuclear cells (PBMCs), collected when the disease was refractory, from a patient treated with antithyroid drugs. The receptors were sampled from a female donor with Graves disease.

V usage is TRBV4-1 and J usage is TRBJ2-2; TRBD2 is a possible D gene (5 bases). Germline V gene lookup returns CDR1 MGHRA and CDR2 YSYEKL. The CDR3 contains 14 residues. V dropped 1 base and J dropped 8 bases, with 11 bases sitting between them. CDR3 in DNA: TGCGCCAGCAGCCAAGTCGCGGGTGGGGGGGAGCTGTTTTTT. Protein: CASSQVAGGGELFF.

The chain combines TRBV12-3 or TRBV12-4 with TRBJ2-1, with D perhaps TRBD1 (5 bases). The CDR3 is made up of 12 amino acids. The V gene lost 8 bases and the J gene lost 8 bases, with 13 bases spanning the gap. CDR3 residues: CASQGENDEQFF. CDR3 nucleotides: TGTGCCAGCCAAGGGGAAAACGATGAGCAGTTCTTC.

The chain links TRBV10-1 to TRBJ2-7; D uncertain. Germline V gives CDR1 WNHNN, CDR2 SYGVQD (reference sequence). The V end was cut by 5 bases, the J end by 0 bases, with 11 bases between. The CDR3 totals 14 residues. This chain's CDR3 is CASSPGSLSYEQYF. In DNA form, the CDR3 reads TGCGCCAGCAGTCCAGGATCCCTCTCCTACGAGCAGTACTTC.

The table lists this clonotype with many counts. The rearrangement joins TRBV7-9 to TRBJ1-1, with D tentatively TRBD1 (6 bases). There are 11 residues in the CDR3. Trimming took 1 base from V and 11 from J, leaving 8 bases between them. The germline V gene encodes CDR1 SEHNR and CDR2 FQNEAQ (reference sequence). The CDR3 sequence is CASSLGGAAFF. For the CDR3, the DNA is TGTGCCAGCAGCTTAGGGGGGGCGGCTTTCTTT. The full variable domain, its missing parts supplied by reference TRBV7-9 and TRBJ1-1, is DTGVSQNPRHKITKRGQNVTFRCDPISEHNRLYWYRQTLGQGPEFLTYFQNEAQLEKSRLLSDRFSAERPKGSFSTLEIQRTEQGDSAMYLCASSLGGAAFFGQGTRLTVV.

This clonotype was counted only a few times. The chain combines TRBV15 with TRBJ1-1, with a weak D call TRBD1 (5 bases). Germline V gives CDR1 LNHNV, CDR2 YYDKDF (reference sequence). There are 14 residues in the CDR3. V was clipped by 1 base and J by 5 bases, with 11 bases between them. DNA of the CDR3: TGTGCCACCAGCAGAGGACAGAGTGGGACTGAAGCTTTCTTT. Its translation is CATSRGQSGTEAFF.

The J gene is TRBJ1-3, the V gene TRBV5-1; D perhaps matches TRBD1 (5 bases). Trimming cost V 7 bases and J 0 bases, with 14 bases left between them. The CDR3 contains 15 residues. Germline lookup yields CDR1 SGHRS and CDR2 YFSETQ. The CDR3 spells CASATGPDSGNTIYF. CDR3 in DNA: TGCGCCAGCGCAACAGGCCCGGACTCTGGAAACACCATATATTTT.

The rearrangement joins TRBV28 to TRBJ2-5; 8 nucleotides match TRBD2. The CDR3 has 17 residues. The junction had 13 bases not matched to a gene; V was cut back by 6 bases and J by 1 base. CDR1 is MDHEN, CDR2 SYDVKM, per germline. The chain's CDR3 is CASSPLAGEAPQETQYF. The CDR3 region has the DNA TGTGCCAGCAGCCCGCTAGCGGGTGAGGCTCCCCAAGAGACCCAGTACTTC.

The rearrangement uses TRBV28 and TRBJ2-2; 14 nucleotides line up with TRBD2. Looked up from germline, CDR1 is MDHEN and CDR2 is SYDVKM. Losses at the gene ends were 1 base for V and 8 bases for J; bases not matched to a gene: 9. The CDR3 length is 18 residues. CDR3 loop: CASSLFRGLAGGPGELFF. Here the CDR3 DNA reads TGTGCCAGCAGTTTATTCCGAGGACTAGCGGGAGGACCGGGGGAGCTGTTTTTT.

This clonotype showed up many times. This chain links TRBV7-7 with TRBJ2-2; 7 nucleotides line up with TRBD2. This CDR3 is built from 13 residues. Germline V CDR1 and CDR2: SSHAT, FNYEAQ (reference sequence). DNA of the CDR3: TGTGCTACCTCACCGGGGGGCACCGGGGAGCTGTTTTTT. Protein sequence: CATSPGGTGELFF. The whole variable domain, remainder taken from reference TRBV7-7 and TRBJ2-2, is GAGVSQSPRYKVTKRGQDVTLRCDPISSHATLYWYQQALGQGPEFLTYFNYEAQPDKSGLPSDRFSAERPEGSISTLTIQRTEQRDSAMYRCATSPGGTGELFFGEGSRLTVL.

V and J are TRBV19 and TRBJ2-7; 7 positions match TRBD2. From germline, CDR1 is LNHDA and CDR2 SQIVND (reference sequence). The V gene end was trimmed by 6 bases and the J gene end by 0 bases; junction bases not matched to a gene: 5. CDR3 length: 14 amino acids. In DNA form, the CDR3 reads TGTGCCAGTAGGGGACTATCCACCTCCTACGAGCAGTACTTC. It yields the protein CASRGLSTSYEQYF.

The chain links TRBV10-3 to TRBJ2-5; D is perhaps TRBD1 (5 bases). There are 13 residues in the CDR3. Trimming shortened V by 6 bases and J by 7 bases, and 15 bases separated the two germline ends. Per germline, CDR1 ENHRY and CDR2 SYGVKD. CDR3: CAISDRKSPTQYF. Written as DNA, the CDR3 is TGTGCCATCAGCGACAGAAAGAGTCCGACCCAGTACTTC.

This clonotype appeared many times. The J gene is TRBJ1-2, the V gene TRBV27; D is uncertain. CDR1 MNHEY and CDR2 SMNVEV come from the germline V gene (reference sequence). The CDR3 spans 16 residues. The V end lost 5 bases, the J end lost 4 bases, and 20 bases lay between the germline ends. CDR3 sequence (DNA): TGTGCCAGCAGTAAACTCTCCGGTGGAAAAATCTATGGCTACACCTTC. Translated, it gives CASSKLSGGKIYGYTF.

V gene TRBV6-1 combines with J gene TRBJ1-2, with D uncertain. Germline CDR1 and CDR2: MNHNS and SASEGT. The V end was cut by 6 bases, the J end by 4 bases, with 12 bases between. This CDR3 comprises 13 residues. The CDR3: CASRDPTAYGYTF. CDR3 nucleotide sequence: TGTGCCAGCAGGGATCCGACCGCCTATGGCTACACCTTC.

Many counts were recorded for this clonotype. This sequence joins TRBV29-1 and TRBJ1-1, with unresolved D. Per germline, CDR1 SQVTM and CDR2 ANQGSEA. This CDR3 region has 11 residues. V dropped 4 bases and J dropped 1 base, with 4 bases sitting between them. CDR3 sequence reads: CSVAENTEAFF. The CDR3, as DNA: TGCAGCGTTGCAGAGAACACTGAAGCTTTCTTT.

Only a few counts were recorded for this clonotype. This CDR3 is CASSSTTGFYGYTF. The CDR3 region has the DNA TGTGCCAGCAGTTCCACGACAGGGTTCTATGGCTACACCTTC. The V call is TRBV6-2 or TRBV6-3, the J call TRBJ1-2; 7 bases are shared with TRBD1. The CDR3 consists of 14 residues. The V segment lost 4 bases and the J segment 4 bases; nucleotides outside the gene matches: 6. Germline CDR1 MNHEY, CDR2 SVGEGT.

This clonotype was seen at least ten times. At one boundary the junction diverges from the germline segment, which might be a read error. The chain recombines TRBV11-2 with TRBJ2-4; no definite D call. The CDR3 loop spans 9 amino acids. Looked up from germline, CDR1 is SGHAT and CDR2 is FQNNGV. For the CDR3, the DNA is TGTGCCAGCAGCTTATGTCCGACCTTC. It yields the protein CASSLCPTF.